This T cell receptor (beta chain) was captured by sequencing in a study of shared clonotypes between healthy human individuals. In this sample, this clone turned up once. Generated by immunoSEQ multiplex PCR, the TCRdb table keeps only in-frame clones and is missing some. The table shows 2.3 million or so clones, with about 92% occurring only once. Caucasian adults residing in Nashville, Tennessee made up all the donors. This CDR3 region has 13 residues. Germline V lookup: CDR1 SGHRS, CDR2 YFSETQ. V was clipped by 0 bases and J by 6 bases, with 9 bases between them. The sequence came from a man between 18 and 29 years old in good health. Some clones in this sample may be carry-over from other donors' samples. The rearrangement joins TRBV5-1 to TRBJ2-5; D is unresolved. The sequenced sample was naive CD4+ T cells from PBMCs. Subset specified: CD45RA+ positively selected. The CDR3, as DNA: TGCGCCAGCAGCTTGGAGGACCCCCAGACCCAGTACTTC. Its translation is CASSLEDPQTQYF.